This T cell receptor beta chain was captured by sequencing in a study of CD8+CD57+ T cells in acquired aplastic anemia. The overall study: Mean DNA quantity obtained from sorted CD4+ and CD8+ cells was about 3.2 ug.

Genomic DNA provided the template from which TCR beta VDJ and CDR3 profiles were obtained. TCRdb re-called the reads through MiXCR, storing one row per CDR3 protein. The repertoire holds tens of thousands of distinct CDR3 sequences, with roughly three quarters as singletons. Whole-study findings and limits: The number of CD8+ CDR3 sequences shared by patients and controls was about 30.

The ends lost 6 bases at V and 6 bases at J; junction bases unmatched: 10. In germline, CDR1 is SNHLY, CDR2 FYNNEI. There are 15 residues in the CDR3. As for this clonotype: The antigen is undetermined.

This sequence joins TRBV2 and TRBJ1-5, with 8 bases aligning to TRBD1. Sequencing used sorted CD4+, CD8+, or CD8+CD57+ T cells (not recorded which) from PBMCs. The clonotype originates from a human donor in good health, serving as a control. The CDR3 sequence is CASRGGDTGGQPQHF. For the CDR3, the DNA is TGTGCCAGCAGGGGGGGGGATACAGGGGGTCAGCCCCAGCATTTT.